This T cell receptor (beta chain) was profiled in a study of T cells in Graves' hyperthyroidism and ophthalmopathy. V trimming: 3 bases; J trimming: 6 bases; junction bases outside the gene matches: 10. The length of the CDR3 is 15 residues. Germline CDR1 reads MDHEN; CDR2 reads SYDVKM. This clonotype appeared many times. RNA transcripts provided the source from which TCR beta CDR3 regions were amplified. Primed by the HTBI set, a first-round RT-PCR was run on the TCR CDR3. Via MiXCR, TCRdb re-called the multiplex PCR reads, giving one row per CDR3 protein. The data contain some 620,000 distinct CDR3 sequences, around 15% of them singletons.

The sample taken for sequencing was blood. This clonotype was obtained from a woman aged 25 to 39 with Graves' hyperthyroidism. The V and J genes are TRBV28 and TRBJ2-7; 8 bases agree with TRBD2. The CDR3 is CASSFSGIPFFEQYF. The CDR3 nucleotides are TGTGCCAGCAGTTTTAGCGGGATTCCCTTTTTCGAGCAGTACTTC.